This passage covers 26 T cell receptor beta chains from one sample sequenced in a study of blood T cell repertoires in COVID-19. Profiled with immunoSEQ multiplex PCR; TCRdb holds only in-frame clones, not every one. The data hold 200,000 to 250,000 clones, with roughly four fifths observed a single time. The sample consisted of peripheral blood. The source of these receptors is a woman aged 80 or over with COVID-19, enrolled during active disease.

The rearrangement joins TRBV10-3 to TRBJ1-5; 7 bases are shared with TRBD1. The germline V gene encodes CDR1 ENHRY and CDR2 SYGVKD. The V gene end was trimmed by 2 bases and the J gene end by 10 bases; junction bases not matched to a gene: 8. This CDR3 has 14 amino acids. CDR3: CAISETGARDPQHF. The CDR3, as DNA: TGTGCCATCAGTGAGACAGGGGCCCGCGATCCCCAGCATTTT.

The chain couples TRBV24-1 to TRBJ2-5, with TRBD1 matching 10 bases. With 3 bases clipped from V and 4 bases from J, the junction kept 1 base outside the gene matches. From germline, CDR1 is KGHDR and CDR2 SFDVKD. The CDR3 length is 14 residues. This CDR3 reads CATSDGTGVETQYF. The CDR3 nucleotides are TGTGCCACCAGTGATGGGACAGGGGTAGAGACCCAGTACTTC.

The chain uses TRBV6-5 and TRBJ2-1; D possibly corresponds to TRBD1 (6 bases). Trimming stripped 6 bases from V and 0 bases from J, with 9 bases between. The germline CDR1 and CDR2 sequences are MNHEY and SVGAGI. This CDR3 is 14 amino acids long. The CDR3: CASSPTGSYNEQFF. The CDR3 nucleotides read TGTGCCAGCAGCCCGACAGGCTCCTACAATGAGCAGTTCTTC.

The V gene is TRBV5-1, the J gene TRBJ2-5; 14 nucleotides align to TRBD2. Germline V gene lookup returns CDR1 SGHRS and CDR2 YFSETQ. CDR3 length: 19 residues. The trim removed 1 base at V and 0 bases at J, leaving 8 bases unmatched. CDR3 nucleotides: TGCGCCAGCAGCTTGATGGGACTAGCGGGAGTGGGGTACCAAGAGACCCAGTACTTC. It yields the protein CASSLMGLAGVGYQETQYF.

This rearrangement joins TRBV6-5 to TRBJ1-5; a weak D match, TRBD1 (6 bases). The CDR3 is made up of 14 amino acids. The V gene's germline CDR1 is MNHEY and CDR2 SVGAGI. The V gene lost 6 bases and the J gene lost 4 bases, with 13 bases spanning the gap. This CDR3 reads CASRPQGKNQPQHF. CDR3 DNA: TGTGCCAGCAGACCTCAGGGGAAGAATCAGCCCCAGCATTTT.

The V gene is TRBV6-2 or TRBV6-3, the J gene TRBJ1-3; no reliable D call. Germline V lookup: CDR1 MNHEY, CDR2 SVGEGT. The ends were cut back, 0 bases at V and 0 bases at J, with 12 bases in the middle. The CDR3 length is 17 residues. CDR3 in amino acids: CASSYSTKDFSGNTIYF. The CDR3 coding sequence is TGTGCCAGCAGTTACTCGACAAAGGACTTCTCTGGAAACACCATATATTTT.

The chain recombines TRBV11-2 with TRBJ2-1, with 7 bases matching TRBD1. J was trimmed by 0 bases and V by 5 bases; bases with no gene match: 10. The length of the CDR3 is 17 residues. Germline values: CDR1 SGHAT, CDR2 FQNNGV. The DNA of the CDR3 is TGTGCCAGCAGCAAGACGGTGACAGGGTACTCCTACAATGAGCAGTTCTTC. Encoded protein: CASSKTVTGYSYNEQFF.

The V call is TRBV30, the J call TRBJ1-4, with 7 bases that match TRBD1. The V gene end was trimmed by 1 base and the J gene end by 11 bases; junction bases not matched to a gene: 7. Germline values: CDR1 GTSNPN, CDR2 SVGIG (reference sequence). The CDR3 has 13 residues. CDR3 coding DNA: TGTGCCTGGAGTGCCCAGGGGGGTGACAAACTGTTTTTT. It encodes CAWSAQGGDKLFF.

This clone occurred a few times. V is TRBV11-3 and J is TRBJ2-7; TRBD2 aligns across 12 bases. The CDR3 is 15 residues long. Losses at the gene ends were 5 bases for V and 7 bases for J; bases not matched to a gene: 9. From germline, CDR1 is SGHNT and CDR2 YENEEA. Here the CDR3 reads CASSHRLAGVEEQYF. For the CDR3, the DNA is TGTGCCAGCAGCCATAGACTAGCGGGAGTGGAAGAGCAGTACTTC.

The chain recombines TRBV7-6 with TRBJ1-1, with 7 bases matching TRBD1. CDR3 length: 13 amino acids. Germline V gene lookup returns CDR1 SGHVS and CDR2 FNYEAQ. The trim removed 7 bases at V and 0 bases at J, leaving 2 bases unmatched. CDR3 loop: CASTRGVNTEAFF. In DNA form, the CDR3 reads TGTGCCAGCACCAGGGGGGTGAACACTGAAGCTTTCTTT.

This sequence joins TRBV29-1 and TRBJ1-4; D is uncertain. This CDR3 comprises 13 residues. Germline assignment: CDR1 SQVTM and CDR2 ANQGSEA. Trimming pared 7 bases from V and 4 bases from J, leaving 13 bases between. CDR3 DNA: TGCAGCGCGCGTGGATCGGGTAATGAAAAACTGTTTTTT. Protein: CSARGSGNEKLFF.

V and J are TRBV19 and TRBJ2-3, with TRBD2 identical over 7 bases. Germline V gene lookup returns CDR1 LNHDA and CDR2 SQIVND (reference sequence). The J segment lost 0 bases and the V segment lost 5 bases, leaving 5 bases of the junction unmatched. The CDR3 is made up of 15 amino acids. CDR3 nucleotides: TGTGCCAGTAGTTCGTCTAGCGGCAGCACAGATACGCAGTATTTT. Encoded protein: CASSSSSGSTDTQYF. Filled out from reference TRBV19 and TRBJ2-3, the complete variable domain reads DGGITQSPKYLFRKEGQNVTLSCEQNLNHDAMYWYRQDPGQGLRLIYYSQIVNDFQKGDIAEGYSVSREKKESFPLTVTSAQKNPTAFYLCASSSSSGSTDTQYFGPGTRLTVL.

The chain has TRBV5-8 and TRBJ1-2, with 11 bases that match TRBD1. Germline assignment: CDR1 SGHTS and CDR2 YDEGEE. The CDR3 is 15 amino acids. Trimming cost V 5 bases and J 3 bases; bases outside gene matches: 6. The chain's CDR3 is CASRARDRGYYGYTF. Written as DNA, the CDR3 is TGTGCCAGCAGAGCCCGGGACAGGGGGTACTATGGCTACACCTTC.

The CDR3 reads CASSPSGIHEQYF. The CDR3 DNA reads TGTGCCAGCAGCCCTAGCGGGATCCACGAGCAGTACTTC. The rearrangement links TRBV7-2 to TRBJ2-7; TRBD2 matches at 9 bases. Germline CDR1 reads SGHTA; CDR2 reads FQGNSA. After removal of 5 bases from V and 5 bases from J, the junction contained 4 bases not matched to a gene. The CDR3 is 13 residues long.

The rearrangement links TRBV7-3 to TRBJ2-1, with TRBD1 matching 7 bases. Germline values: CDR1 SGHTA, CDR2 FQGTGA. V dropped 4 bases and J dropped 1; count of bases not matched to a gene: 4. The CDR3 is 15 residues long. The CDR3 sequence: CASSSQTGSYNEQFF. Written as DNA, the CDR3 is TGTGCCAGCAGCTCACAGACAGGGTCCTACAATGAGCAGTTCTTC.

This chain links TRBV9 with TRBJ2-2; TRBD2 aligns across 10 bases. Trimming removed 2 bases from V and 7 bases from J; junction bases left unmatched: 11. Germline V gene sequence: CDR1 SGDLS, CDR2 YYNGEE. The CDR3 consists of 17 residues. The CDR3, as DNA: TGTGCCAGCAGCGTGAGCCTAGCGGGAGCTAAGGGCGGGGAGCTGTTTTTT. This gives the protein CASSVSLAGAKGGELFF.

The rearrangement uses TRBV4-3 and TRBJ2-5; 11 bases fit TRBD1. Germline CDR1 is LGHNA and CDR2 is YSLEER. The V and J ends lost 5 bases and 0 bases, in that order; junction bases with no gene match: 2. The CDR3 is 15 residues long. The CDR3 loop is CASSSGQGDQETQYF. In DNA, the CDR3 is TGCGCCAGCAGCTCGGGACAGGGGGACCAAGAGACCCAGTACTTC.

V gene TRBV5-5 combines with J gene TRBJ1-6; TRBD1 aligns across 8 bases. This CDR3 contains 17 residues. Trimming cost V 0 bases and J 8 bases; bases outside gene matches: 10. Germline lookup yields CDR1 SGHKS and CDR2 YYEKEE (reference sequence). The CDR3: CASSLAGQGRPYSPLHF. Here the CDR3 DNA reads TGTGCCAGCAGCTTGGCCGGACAGGGTAGACCTTATTCACCCCTCCACTTT.

The chain employs TRBV5-1 and TRBJ1-4, with D possibly being TRBD1 (5 bases). The CDR3 covers 16 residues. Germline V gene sequence: CDR1 SGHRS, CDR2 YFSETQ. Trimming stripped 0 bases from V and 6 bases from J, with 15 bases between. Written as DNA, the CDR3 is TGCGCCAGCAGCTTGGCAGGAAGGGGCGCAGATGAAAAACTGTTTTTT. As protein: CASSLAGRGADEKLFF.

The V and J genes are TRBV18 and TRBJ2-6; TRBD1 matches 8 bases. This CDR3 contains 18 residues. CDR1 and CDR2 (germline): KGHSH, LQKENI. J was trimmed by 0 bases and V by 3 bases; bases with no gene match: 7. The CDR3 DNA reads as TGTGCCAGCTCACCTCCGGGACAGGTGCTCTCTGGGGCCAACGTCCTGACTTTC. This encodes CASSPPGQVLSGANVLTF. The entire variable domain, with the rest obtained from reference TRBV18 and TRBJ2-6, is as follows: NAGVMQNPRHLVRRRGQEARLRCSPMKGHSHVYWYRQLPEEGLKFMVYLQKENIIDESGMPKERFSAEFPKEGPSILRIQQVVRGDSAAYFCASSPPGQVLSGANVLTFGAGSRLTVL.

Concerning this clone itself: Other DNA variants within this sample encode the same CDR3. V and J are TRBV6-2 or TRBV6-3 and TRBJ1-5; 9 nucleotides align to TRBD1. The CDR3 extends over 16 amino acids. V was pared by 2 bases and J by 7 bases, with 9 bases of the junction left unmatched. Per germline, CDR1 MNHEY and CDR2 SVGEGT. The CDR3 here is CASSYGTGSRGQPQHF. Here the CDR3 DNA reads TGTGCCAGCAGTTACGGGACAGGGTCCCGAGGGCAGCCCCAGCATTTT.

The rearrangement uses TRBV2 and TRBJ2-1, with D possibly matching TRBD2 (5 bases). The CDR3 consists of 16 residues. V lost 0 bases and J 4 bases, leaving 13 bases between the germline ends. CDR1 and CDR2 from the germline V gene are SNHLY and FYNNEI. The CDR3: CASSEATILQYNEQFF. The CDR3, as DNA: TGTGCCAGCAGTGAAGCGACTATACTTCAGTACAATGAGCAGTTCTTC.

V usage is TRBV3-1 (or the pseudogene TRBV3-2) and J usage is TRBJ1-2, with D unresolved. Per the germline V gene, CDR1 is LGHDT and CDR2 is YNNKEL (reference sequence). Trimming cost V 0 bases and J 6 bases, with 8 bases left between them. The CDR3 spans 13 residues. For the CDR3, the DNA is TGTGCCAGCAGCCAAGAAAACGGGAATGGCTACACCTTC. Protein sequence: CASSQENGNGYTF.

This chain uses TRBV30 with TRBJ2-1, with no clear D. Trimming took 0 bases from V and 4 from J, leaving 13 bases between them. This CDR3 has 15 amino acids. Germline CDR1 reads GTSNPN; CDR2 reads SVGIG (reference sequence). Here the CDR3 DNA reads TGTGCCTGGAGTGTATCCTCTAACCCTTACAATGAGCAGTTCTTC. It yields the protein CAWSVSSNPYNEQFF.

The rearrangement uses TRBV27 and TRBJ2-2; the match to TRBD2 covers 13 bases. The germline V gene encodes CDR1 MNHEY and CDR2 SMNVEV (reference sequence). V shed 5 bases and J 7 bases; nucleotides not matched to a gene: 10. The CDR3 consists of 17 residues. The CDR3 is CASSPRGLAGTFGELFF. CDR3 DNA: TGTGCCAGCAGTCCTAGGGGACTAGCGGGGACCTTCGGGGAGCTGTTTTTT.

The V call is TRBV5-1, the J call TRBJ2-3; D is possibly TRBD2 (6 bases). The germline V gene has CDR1 SGHRS and CDR2 YFSETQ. The V end was cut by 4 bases, the J end by 2 bases, with 14 bases between. The CDR3 extends over 15 amino acids. The CDR3 reads CASSRGGVVTDTQYF. The CDR3 nucleotides are TGCGCCAGCAGCCGCGGCGGGGTCGTCACAGATACGCAGTATTTT.